Presented here are 20 T cell receptor beta chains from one specimen sequenced in a study of siplizumab effects on memory and regulatory T cells. The method was immunoSEQ multiplex PCR; TCRdb's version includes in-frame clones alone and lacks a portion of them. The repertoire includes around 100,000 clones, roughly 93% of them detected once, and roughly 1.4% sits in the top ten. Source material: non-Treg CD4+ T cells sorted from blood. These TCRs come from a human donor in good health.

This sequence joins TRBV7-6 and TRBJ2-1; no clear D gene. The V gene's germline CDR1 is SGHVS and CDR2 FNYEAQ. The CDR3 is made up of 15 amino acids. Trimming removed 1 base from V and 4 bases from J, with 11 bases in between. Here the CDR3 DNA reads TGTGCCAGCAGCTTAGGAGGCGCCTATTACAATGAGCAGTTCTTC. It codes for CASSLGGAYYNEQFF.

The chain joins TRBV7-8 to TRBJ1-4; D uncertain. The CDR3 runs to 17 residues. The V end was cut by 0 bases, the J end by 8 bases, with 19 bases between. Germline-derived CDR1 and CDR2 are SGHVS and FQNEAQ. This chain's CDR3 is CASSLAIRPREKEKLFF. The CDR3 bases are TGTGCCAGCAGCTTAGCGATAAGGCCAAGGGAGAAAGAAAAACTGTTTTTT. Using reference TRBV7-8 and TRBJ1-4 for the parts outside the CDR3, the full variable domain is GAGVSQSPRYKVAKRGQDVALRCDPISGHVSLFWYQQALGQGPEFLTYFQNEAQLDKSGLPSDRFFAERPEGSVSTLKIQRTQQEDSAVYLCASSLAIRPREKEKLFFGSGTQLSVL.

The V call is TRBV19, the J call TRBJ1-1; possible D gene TRBD1, 6 bases. The CDR3 contains 12 residues. V lost 7 bases to trimming and J lost 8 bases, with 14 bases between them. Germline lookup yields CDR1 LNHDA and CDR2 SQIVND (reference sequence). Written as DNA, the CDR3 is TGTGCCAGTATTGGGCCCGGGACAGAAGCTTTCTTT. Protein sequence: CASIGPGTEAFF.

The chain has TRBV19 and TRBJ2-5; 10 bases are a match to TRBD1. The CDR3 spans 17 residues. Germline V gene lookup returns CDR1 LNHDA and CDR2 SQIVND (reference sequence). The V and J ends lost 3 bases and 1 base, in that order; junction bases with no gene match: 8. The CDR3: CASSIGVGQGFQETQYF. The CDR3 nucleotides are TGTGCCAGTAGTATTGGGGTGGGACAGGGGTTCCAAGAGACCCAGTACTTC.

The chain carries TRBV11-2 and TRBJ1-2; D gene unclear. The V and J ends lost 5 bases and 7 bases respectively, with 14 bases between them. The CDR3 consists of 13 residues. Germline values: CDR1 SGHAT, CDR2 FQNNGV. The CDR3 protein is CASSRLRERGYTF. The CDR3 DNA reads TGTGCCAGCAGCAGGCTGAGGGAACGTGGCTACACCTTC. Full variable domain (remainder filled in from reference TRBV11-2 and TRBJ1-2): EAGVAQSPRYKIIEKRQSVAFWCNPISGHATLYWYQQILGQGPKLLIQFQNNGVVDDSQLPKDRFSAERLKGVDSTLKIQPAKLEDSAVYLCASSRLRERGYTFGSGTRLTVV.

The chain couples TRBV29-1 to TRBJ2-1; 7 positions match TRBD2. Unmatched junction bases numbered 12, after V lost 0 bases and J lost 4 bases. Germline loops: CDR1 SQVTM, CDR2 ANQGSEA. The CDR3 consists of 17 residues. CDR3 residues: CSVEDRASGYLYNEQFF. CDR3 bases: TGCAGCGTTGAAGATCGGGCTAGCGGATACCTATACAATGAGCAGTTCTTC.

The chain has TRBV7-3 and TRBJ2-1; TRBD1 is a possible D gene (6 bases). Germline V gene sequence: CDR1 SGHTA, CDR2 FQGTGA. With 1 base removed from V and 5 bases from J, the gap between germline ends came to 12 bases. The CDR3 spans 15 residues. In DNA, the CDR3 is TGTGCCAGCAGCTTAATGAGCCAGGGGAACAATGAGCAGTTCTTC. It specifies CASSLMSQGNNEQFF.

The chain is built from TRBV9 and TRBJ1-6; no firm D call. Germline CDR1 is SGDLS and CDR2 is YYNGEE. V was shortened by 4 bases and J by 2 bases, with 10 bases between the two germline ends. The CDR3 is 15 amino acids. CDR3 in amino acids: CASSSTFTYNSPLHF. The CDR3 nucleotides read TGTGCCAGCAGCTCAACCTTCACCTATAATTCACCCCTCCACTTT. Supplemented by reference TRBV9 and TRBJ1-6, the full variable domain reads DSGVTQTPKHLITATGQRVTLRCSPRSGDLSVYWYQQSLDQGLQFLIQYYNGEERAKGNILERFSAQQFPDLHSELNLSSLELGDSALYFCASSSTFTYNSPLHFGNGTRLTVT.

The chain uses TRBV7-2 and TRBJ2-1; D is ambiguous. V was cut by 2 bases and J by 0 bases, with 8 bases left in between. The CDR3 sequence is 15 residues long. CDR1 is SGHTA, CDR2 FQGNSA, per germline. CDR3 nucleotide sequence: TGTGCCAGCAGCTTATTATTGAGCTCCTACAATGAGCAGTTCTTC. It codes for CASSLLLSSYNEQFF.

The chain uses TRBV11-3 and TRBJ2-1; D is ambiguous. The V gene lost 2 bases and the J gene lost 0 bases, with 8 bases spanning the gap. The CDR3 spans 15 residues. CDR1 and CDR2 (germline): SGHNT, YENEEA. CDR3 in amino acids: CASSLSRTSYNEQFF. CDR3 bases: TGTGCCAGCAGCTTATCGCGAACCTCCTACAATGAGCAGTTCTTC.

The genes are TRBV28 and TRBJ2-5; 8 positions match TRBD2. Unmatched junction bases numbered 12, after V lost 4 bases and J lost 5 bases. CDR1 is MDHEN and CDR2 is SYDVKM in the germline V gene. CDR3 size: 16 residues. The CDR3 sequence is CASSSPTGTSRETQYF. The CDR3 DNA follows: TGTGCCAGCAGTTCGCCCACCGGGACTAGTCGCGAGACCCAGTACTTC.

The chain employs TRBV28 and TRBJ2-7, with TRBD2 identical over 11 bases. CDR1 is MDHEN and CDR2 is SYDVKM in the germline V gene. Trimming cost V 6 bases and J 7 bases; bases outside gene matches: 14. The CDR3 contains 16 residues. The CDR3 region is CASSPGGASGRWEQYF. CDR3 coding DNA: TGTGCCAGCAGCCCGGGGGGCGCTAGCGGGAGGTGGGAGCAGTACTTC.

V gene TRBV18 combines with J gene TRBJ1-2, with 10 bases matching TRBD1. The CDR3 is 14 amino acids. V gave up 3 bases and J gave up 6 bases; unmatched junction bases: 4. The germline CDR1 and CDR2 sequences are KGHSH and LQKENI. Here the CDR3 DNA reads TGTGCCAGCTCACCTTCGGGGACAGGGGATGGCTACACCTTC. Protein product: CASSPSGTGDGYTF.

The genes are TRBV5-1 and TRBJ2-7; 10 bases match TRBD2. Looked up from germline, CDR1 is SGHRS and CDR2 is YFSETQ. J was trimmed by 3 bases and V by 4 bases; bases with no gene match: 4. The CDR3 covers 14 residues. The CDR3 DNA is TGCGCCAGCAGCGGCACTAGCGGGAACTACGAGCAGTACTTC. Translation gives CASSGTSGNYEQYF.

This clone was observed a single time. This chain joins TRBV19 and TRBJ1-5; 7 bases fit TRBD1. Germline CDR1 reads LNHDA; CDR2 reads SQIVND (reference sequence). The CDR3 runs 15 residues. V lost 7 bases, J lost 0 bases, and 6 bases stayed unmatched. The CDR3 spells CASKAGQTSNQPQHF. DNA for the CDR3: TGTGCCAGTAAGGCGGGACAGACTAGCAATCAGCCCCAGCATTTT.

The gene calls are TRBV28 and TRBJ2-7, with 15 bases that match TRBD2. The germline gives CDR1 MDHEN, CDR2 SYDVKM. This CDR3 comprises 14 residues. Trimming cost V 5 bases and J 11 bases; bases outside gene matches: 7. This CDR3 reads CASSQTGTSGRKYF. The CDR3 DNA follows: TGTGCCAGCAGTCAAACCGGGACTAGCGGGAGGAAGTACTTC.

V gene TRBV19 combines with J gene TRBJ2-7, with 13 bases lining up with TRBD2. Per the germline V gene, CDR1 is LNHDA and CDR2 is SQIVND (reference sequence). The ends lost 11 bases at V and 4 bases at J; junction bases unmatched: 23. The CDR3 covers 19 residues. The CDR3: CAGKDQGTSGKGVPYEQYF. In DNA form, the CDR3 reads TGTGCCGGGAAGGATCAGGGGACTAGCGGGAAAGGAGTACCGTACGAGCAGTACTTC.

This sequence joins TRBV4-2 and TRBJ1-3; D is undetermined. Trimming cost V 3 bases and J 0 bases, with 18 bases left between them. CDR1 LGHNA and CDR2 YNFKEQ come from the germline V gene. The CDR3 has 18 residues. The CDR3 protein is CASSQLLKDRPSGNTIYF. The CDR3 nucleotides read TGTGCCAGCAGCCAGCTTCTTAAGGACCGTCCCTCTGGAAACACCATATATTTT.

The chain carries TRBV19 and TRBJ2-3; 9 bases agree with TRBD1. Germline CDR1 is LNHDA and CDR2 is SQIVND (reference sequence). After removal of 5 bases from V and 10 bases from J, the junction contained 13 bases not matched to a gene. This CDR3 spans 15 amino acids. DNA of the CDR3: TGTGCCAGTAGTCGTCGGACAGGGGAGGAAGCGGCGCAGTATTTT. This sequence encodes CASSRRTGEEAAQYF.

V and J are TRBV9 and TRBJ2-7; D not certain. The V gene lost 4 bases and the J gene lost 4 bases, with 15 bases spanning the gap. Germline V gives CDR1 SGDLS, CDR2 YYNGEE. The CDR3 extends over 14 amino acids. In DNA form, the CDR3 reads TGTGCCAGCAGCAGCCGCGGATCTAATTACGAGCAGTACTTC. Encoded protein: CASSSRGSNYEQYF.